The 6 T cell receptor beta chains below were found in one sample sequenced in a study of cytomegalovirus exposure and HLA in healthy donors. 60 Vbeta and 13 Jbeta primers were used in PCR. This table comes from immunoSEQ multiplex PCR, and its TCRdb copy is limited to in-frame clones, with some not included. The sample consists of about 170,000 clones, approximately 71% of them appearing once. The sample was PBMCs. The receptor source for this set is a girl aged 5-17 years in good health and CMV-seronegative.

The chain joins TRBV2 to TRBJ2-3, with 8 bases fitting TRBD1. The CDR3 is 16 residues long. The V segment lost 2 bases and the J segment 1 base; nucleotides outside the gene matches: 5. CDR1 and CDR2 from the germline V gene are SNHLY and FYNNEI. CDR3 in amino acids: CASSESRGRGTDTQYF. The DNA of the CDR3 is TGTGCCAGCAGTGAATCCAGGGGGCGAGGCACAGATACGCAGTATTTT.

This chain links TRBV9 with TRBJ2-5; 9 nucleotides agree with TRBD2. The CDR3 covers 15 residues. Trimming cost V 0 bases and J 4 bases; bases outside gene matches: 4. CDR1 SGDLS and CDR2 YYNGEE come from the germline V gene. The CDR3 is CASSVAGSGGETQYF. In DNA, the CDR3 is TGTGCCAGCAGCGTAGCGGGTAGCGGGGGAGAGACCCAGTACTTC. Full variable domain (missing parts from reference TRBV9 and TRBJ2-5): DSGVTQTPKHLITATGQRVTLRCSPRSGDLSVYWYQQSLDQGLQFLIQYYNGEERAKGNILERFSAQQFPDLHSELNLSSLELGDSALYFCASSVAGSGGETQYFGPGTRLLVL.

This clone was seen a handful of times. The chain employs TRBV6-1 and TRBJ1-6, with a weak D call TRBD1 (5 bases). Germline CDR1 MNHNS, CDR2 SASEGT. The CDR3 totals 16 residues. V was pared by 3 bases and J by 7 bases, with 16 bases between. The CDR3 DNA sequence: TGTGCCAGCAGTGAGCCTCAGGGTTTTCGGAATTCACCCCTCCACTTT. It specifies CASSEPQGFRNSPLHF.

This chain connects TRBV18 to TRBJ2-6; D might be TRBD1 (5 bases). Trimming cost V 3 bases and J 0 bases, with 15 bases left between them. CDR1 KGHSH and CDR2 LQKENI come from the germline V gene. This CDR3 is built from 18 residues. The CDR3 DNA reads TGTGCCAGCTCACCCATAGGTCAGGGAAACTCTGGGGCCAACGTCCTGACTTTC. Translation: CASSPIGQGNSGANVLTF.

The chain carries TRBV10-3 and TRBJ1-1; D gene uncertain. Germline V gives CDR1 ENHRY, CDR2 SYGVKD. The CDR3 is 13 residues long. V gave up 2 bases and J gave up 7 bases, with 11 bases separating them. Written as DNA, the CDR3 is TGTGCCATCAGTGAGGGAGGGAGAAATGAAGCTTTCTTT. The encoded protein is CAISEGGRNEAFF.

The chain employs TRBV6-6 and TRBJ2-1; TRBD2 matches at 8 bases. Trimming cost V 6 bases and J 7 bases; bases outside gene matches: 11. This CDR3 has 15 amino acids. The V gene's germline CDR1 is MNHNY and CDR2 SVGAGI (reference sequence). DNA of the CDR3: TGTGCCAGCAGCGACAGAACGGGGGGGAGGAATGAGCAGTTCTTC. It codes for CASSDRTGGRNEQFF.